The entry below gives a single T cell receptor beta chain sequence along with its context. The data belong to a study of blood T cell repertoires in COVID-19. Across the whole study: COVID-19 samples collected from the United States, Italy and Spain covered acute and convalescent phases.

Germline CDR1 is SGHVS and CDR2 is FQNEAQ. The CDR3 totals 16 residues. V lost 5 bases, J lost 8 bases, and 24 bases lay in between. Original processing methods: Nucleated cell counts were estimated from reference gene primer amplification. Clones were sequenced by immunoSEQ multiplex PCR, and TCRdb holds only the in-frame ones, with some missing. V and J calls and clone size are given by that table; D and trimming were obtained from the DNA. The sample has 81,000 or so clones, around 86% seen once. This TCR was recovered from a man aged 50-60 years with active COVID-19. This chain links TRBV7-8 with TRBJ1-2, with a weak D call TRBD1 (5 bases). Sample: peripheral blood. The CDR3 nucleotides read TGTGCCAGCAGCCCTTCAGGCAAAACAGGCCTTTCGGGCTACACCTTC. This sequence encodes CASSPSGKTGLSGYTF.